Following are 15 T cell receptor beta chains from one sample sequenced in a study of T cells in women clearing cervical HPV infection. Data came from immunoSEQ multiplex PCR; TCRdb stores just in-frame clones and leaves some out. Here the sample table reports about 19,000 clones. The sequenced sample consisted of blood buffy coat. The receptors here all came from a woman aged 18 to 75 with a cervical HPV16 infection that either progressed to CIN3+ or cleared (not recorded which).

Concerning this clone itself: Read data end 3 residues before the CDR3 end; the end is taken from the germline J gene. The J gene is TRBJ2-5, the V gene TRBV2, with D unclear. Germline V gene sequence: CDR1 SNHLY, CDR2 FYNNEI. Trimming took 6 bases from V and 7 from J, leaving 6 bases between them. CDR3 length equals 10 residues. The sequenced part of the CDR3 DNA is TGTGCCAGCAGGCGCGGGACC. It codes for CASRRGT. The whole CDR3 protein reads CASRRGTQYF.

A remark on this clone: The read finishes 3 residues shy of the CDR3 end, and the germline J gene is used to complete it. The chain combines TRBV7-8 with TRBJ1-6; D remains unclear. CDR1 and CDR2 (germline): SGHVS, FQNEAQ. Trimming left V 4 bases short and J 8 bases short, with 18 bases between. CDR3 length equals 16 residues. The CDR3 protein is CASSSSRSPRDSPLHF. CDR3 DNA (partial): TGTGCCAGCAGCTCATCCAGGTCTCCGCGGGATTCACCC.

Concerning this clone: The CDR3 end falls 3 residues outside the read, so it is completed with the germline J gene. The rearrangement uses TRBV7-9 and TRBJ2-1, with TRBD2 identical over 8 bases. The germline V gene has CDR1 SEHNR and CDR2 FQNEAQ (reference sequence). V was clipped by 5 bases and J by 9 bases; unmatched bases: 3. CDR3 length equals 12 residues. Here the CDR3 reads CASSPGGGEQFF. The sequenced CDR3 bases are TGTGCCAGCAGCCCGGGGGGGGGTGAG.

As regards this clone: The DNA ends 3 residues before the CDR3 does, and the rest of the CDR3 is filled in from the germline J gene. J is TRBJ1-2 and V is TRBV7-2; a weak D match, TRBD1 (6 bases). This CDR3 is built from 13 residues. CDR1 is SGHTA and CDR2 is FQGNSA in the germline V gene. The germline V and J ends were trimmed by 5 bases and 4 bases, with 11 bases remaining between them. The CDR3 DNA, read in part, is TGTGCCAGCAGCGTCGGACAGCTCTATGGC. It is translated as CASSVGQLYG. The full CDR3 protein reads CASSVGQLYGYTF.

A note on this clone: From the germline J gene comes the end of the CDR3, since the read stops 3 residues before it. The chain recombines TRBV28 with TRBJ2-1; 7 positions agree with TRBD1. CDR3 length equals 17 residues. The trim removed 6 bases at V and 4 bases at J, leaving 15 bases unmatched. Germline V CDR1 and CDR2: MDHEN, SYDVKM. The CDR3 spells CASRTPRQGPYYNEQFF. CDR3 bases read: TGTGCCAGCAGGACACCTCGACAGGGTCCCTATTACAATGAG.

Notes on this clone: The missing CDR3 end, 3 residues past where the read stops, is filled in from the germline J gene. The chain couples TRBV7-9 to TRBJ1-2; TRBD1 is a possible D gene (6 bases). CDR3 length equals 14 residues. Germline loops: CDR1 SEHNR, CDR2 FQNEAQ (reference sequence). Trimming removed 5 bases from V and 5 bases from J, with 15 bases in between. The CDR3 reads CASSPQGPFYGYTF. Incomplete CDR3 DNA: TGTGCCAGCAGCCCACAGGGCCCTTTTTATGGC.

Concerning this clone: The CDR3 extends 3 residues past the end of the read, so its final part is completed from the germline J gene. The rearrangement joins TRBV5-6 to TRBJ2-7, with 11 bases identical to TRBD2. Germline-derived CDR1 and CDR2 are SGHDT and YYEEEE. Trimming removed 3 bases from V and 5 bases from J; junction bases left unmatched: 7. CDR3 size: 15 residues. The CDR3 spells CASSSGLAVIDEQYF. CDR3 DNA (partial): TGTGCCAGCAGCTCGGGACTAGCGGTAATCGACGAG.

A word on this clone: The read ends 3 residues before the CDR3 terminus; that terminus is restored from the germline J gene. The chain employs TRBV13 and TRBJ2-3; 12 nucleotides align to TRBD2. This CDR3 contains 17 residues. Germline loops: CDR1 PRHDT, CDR2 FYEKMQ (reference sequence). The V and J ends lost 5 bases and 6 bases, in that order; junction bases with no gene match: 12. The sequenced part of the CDR3 DNA is TGTGCCAGCAGCGCCCCTAGCGGGGGGGACTTTGGGGATACG. This codes for CASSAPSGGDFGDT. The entire CDR3 is CASSAPSGGDFGDTQYF.

As for this clone: The sequenced fragment ends 3 residues before the CDR3 boundary, so the rest is inferred from the germline J gene. V gene TRBV2 combines with J gene TRBJ1-5, with D possibly being TRBD1 (5 bases). The CDR3 length is 13 residues. The germline V gene has CDR1 SNHLY and CDR2 FYNNEI. Partial CDR3 DNA: TGTGCCAGCAGTGATTCCCGAACAGGACCC. Amino acids: CASSDSRTGP. The full CDR3 protein reads CASSDSRTGPQHF.

A remark on this clone: Read coverage stops 3 residues before the CDR3 terminus; the germline J gene supplies the remainder. The chain combines TRBV20-1 with TRBJ2-5, with D tentatively TRBD1 (5 bases). The germline V gene encodes CDR1 DFQATT and CDR2 SNEGSKA (reference sequence). This CDR3 has 13 amino acids. V lost 8 bases to trimming and J lost 1 base, with 14 bases between them. The covered CDR3 bases are TGCAGTCCTCAGGGTGACCGCCAAGAGACC. Protein: CSPQGDRQET. The CDR3, in full, reads CSPQGDRQETQYF.

With respect to this clone: The read terminates 3 residues ahead of where the CDR3 ends, so the germline J gene completes it. The V and J genes are TRBV2 and TRBJ2-1, with D tentatively TRBD1 (6 bases). This CDR3 spans 13 amino acids. Germline V gives CDR1 SNHLY, CDR2 FYNNEI. Trimming removed 4 bases from V and 4 bases from J, with 8 bases in between. This chain's CDR3 is CASSVGGYNEQFF. The DNA read from the CDR3 is TGTGCCAGCAGTGTAGGGGGATACAATGAG. Based on the CDR3 plus reference TRBV2 and TRBJ2-1, the full variable domain is EPEVTQTPSHQVTQMGQEVILRCVPISNHLYFYWYRQILGQKVEFLVSFYNNEISEKSEIFDDQFSVERPDGSNFTLKIRSTKLEDSAMYFCASSVGGYNEQFFGPGTRLTVL.

With regard to this clone: The CDR3 is cut off 3 residues early in the read; its end comes from the germline J gene. J is TRBJ1-2 and V is TRBV12-3 or TRBV12-4; unclear D gene. Trimming pared 2 bases from V and 5 bases from J, leaving 6 bases between. CDR3 size: 12 residues. CDR3 bases read: TGTGCCAGCAGTTTATATCAGTATGGC. Translating gives CASSLYQYG. The full CDR3 reads CASSLYQYGYTF.

As concerns this clone: Sequencing ends 3 residues short of the CDR3 end; the germline J gene provides the rest. The rearrangement uses TRBV19 and TRBJ2-3, with a possible D match to TRBD1 (6 bases). This CDR3 has 13 residues. In germline, CDR1 is LNHDA, CDR2 SQIVND (reference sequence). CDR3 DNA (partial): TGTGCCAGTAGTCGGCAGGGGCGACAGCCG. It yields the protein CASSRQGRQP. The complete CDR3 sequence is CASSRQGRQPQYF.

Comment on this clone: One junction end disagrees with the germline gene, perhaps due to a read error. CDR3 DNA (partial): TGCGCCAGCAGCCAAGATCGGTCTACGGTTGACGAG. This encodes CASSQDRSTVDE. The full-length CDR3 reads as CASSQDRSTVDEQYF. This chain joins TRBV4-2 and TRBJ2-7; D unresolved. With the read ending 3 residues before the CDR3 end, the germline J gene is used to fill in that end. Germline V lookup: CDR1 LGHNA, CDR2 YNFKEQ. The CDR3 consists of 15 residues.

A note on this clone: The read comes to an end 3 residues before the CDR3 does, leaving the germline J gene to fill in the end. V is TRBV7-9 and J is TRBJ1-1, with TRBD1 identical over 7 bases. Germline CDR1 and CDR2: SEHNR and FQNEAQ (reference sequence). CDR3 size: 15 residues. After removal of 5 bases from V and 2 bases from J, the junction contained 8 bases not matched to a gene. The CDR3 protein is CASSVPTGINTEAFF. The sequenced CDR3 bases are TGTGCCAGCAGCGTACCGACAGGGATTAACACTGAA.